This T cell receptor (beta chain) was found in a study of blood T cell repertoires in COVID-19. Study details: The United States, Italy and Spain were the sources of the acute and convalescent COVID-19 samples. T cells, B-cell-depleted T cells, or PBMCs supplied cDNA or gDNA.

Per the authors' pipeline: Amplifying reference gene primers gave estimates of nucleated cell counts. Sequenced by immunoSEQ multiplex PCR; TCRdb stores in-frame clones only, minus some. That table supplies the V and J calls and clone size; D and trimming were determined from the DNA. Of roughly 330,000 clones detected, around four fifths appear once; the ten largest clones hold 0.95% to 1.5%. The source of this sequence is a woman aged 45 to 65 with acute or convalescent COVID-19. Input material: peripheral blood.

The CDR3 nucleotides are TGTGCCAGCAGTTCCCCCGGGACTAGCGAGATTGAGCAGTTCTTC. As protein: CASSSPGTSEIEQFF. This chain uses TRBV25-1 with TRBJ2-1; 10 bases are a match to TRBD2. The V segment lost 5 bases and the J segment 9 bases; nucleotides outside the gene matches: 10. The CDR3 sequence is 15 residues long. Germline V gene data show CDR1 as MGHDK and CDR2 as SYGVNS.